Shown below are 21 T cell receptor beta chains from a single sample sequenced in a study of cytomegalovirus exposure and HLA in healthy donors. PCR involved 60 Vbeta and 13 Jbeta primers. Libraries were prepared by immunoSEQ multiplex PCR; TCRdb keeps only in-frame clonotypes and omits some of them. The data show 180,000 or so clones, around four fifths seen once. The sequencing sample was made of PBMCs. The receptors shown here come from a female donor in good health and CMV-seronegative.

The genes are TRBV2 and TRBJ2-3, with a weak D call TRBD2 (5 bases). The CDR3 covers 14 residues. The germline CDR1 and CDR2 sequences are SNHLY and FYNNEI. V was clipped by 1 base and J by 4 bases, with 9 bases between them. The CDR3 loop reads CASSEDGIPDTQYF. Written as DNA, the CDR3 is TGTGCCAGCAGTGAAGACGGGATACCAGATACGCAGTATTTT.

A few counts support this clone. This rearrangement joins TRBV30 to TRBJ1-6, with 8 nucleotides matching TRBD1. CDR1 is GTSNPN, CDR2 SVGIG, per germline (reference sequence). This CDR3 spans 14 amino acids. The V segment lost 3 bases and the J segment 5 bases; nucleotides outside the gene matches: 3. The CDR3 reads CAWSKGQDNSPLHF. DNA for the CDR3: TGTGCCTGGAGCAAGGGACAGGATAATTCACCCCTCCACTTT.

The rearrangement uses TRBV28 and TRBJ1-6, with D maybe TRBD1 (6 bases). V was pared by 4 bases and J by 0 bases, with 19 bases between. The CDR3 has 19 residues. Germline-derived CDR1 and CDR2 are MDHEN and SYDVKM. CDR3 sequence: CASSSPLGGGSSYNSPLHF. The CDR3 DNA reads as TGTGCCAGCAGTTCCCCTCTAGGGGGGGGCAGCTCCTATAATTCACCCCTCCACTTT.

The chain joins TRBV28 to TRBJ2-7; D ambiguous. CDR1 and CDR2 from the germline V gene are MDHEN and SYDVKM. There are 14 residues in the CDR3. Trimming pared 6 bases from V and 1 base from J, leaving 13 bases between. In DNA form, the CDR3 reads TGTGCCAGCAGGGGCACGCTGGATTCCTACGAGCAGTACTTC. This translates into CASRGTLDSYEQYF.

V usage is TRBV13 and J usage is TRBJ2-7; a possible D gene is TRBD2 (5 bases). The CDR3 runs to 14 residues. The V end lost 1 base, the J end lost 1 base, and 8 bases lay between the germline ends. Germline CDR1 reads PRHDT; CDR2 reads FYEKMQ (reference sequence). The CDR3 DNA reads TGTGCCAGCAGCTTAGTGGACTCATCCTACGAGCAGTACTTC. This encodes CASSLVDSSYEQYF. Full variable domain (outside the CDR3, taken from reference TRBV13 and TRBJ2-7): AAGVIQSPRHLIKEKRETATLKCYPIPRHDTVYWYQQGPGQDPQFLISFYEKMQSDKGSIPDRFSAQQFSDYHSELNMSSLELGDSALYFCASSLVDSSYEQYFGPGTRLTVT.

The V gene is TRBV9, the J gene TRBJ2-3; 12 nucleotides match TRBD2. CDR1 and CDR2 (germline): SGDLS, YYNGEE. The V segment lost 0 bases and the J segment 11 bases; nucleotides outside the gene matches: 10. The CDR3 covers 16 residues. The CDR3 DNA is TGTGCCAGCAGCGTAGGGGCTAGCGGGGGGGAAAGGGTGCAGTATTTT. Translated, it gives CASSVGASGGERVQYF.

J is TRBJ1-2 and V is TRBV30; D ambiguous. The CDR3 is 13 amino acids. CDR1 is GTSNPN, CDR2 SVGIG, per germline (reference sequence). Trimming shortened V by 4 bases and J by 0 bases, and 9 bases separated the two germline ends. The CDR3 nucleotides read TGTGCCTGGACCTACGGAGCTAACTATGGCTACACCTTC. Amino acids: CAWTYGANYGYTF.

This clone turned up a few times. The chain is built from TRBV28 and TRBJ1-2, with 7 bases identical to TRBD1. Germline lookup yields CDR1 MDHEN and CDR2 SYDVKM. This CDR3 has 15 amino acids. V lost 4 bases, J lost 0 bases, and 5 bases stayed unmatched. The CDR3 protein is CASSSTGAPNYGYTF. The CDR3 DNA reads TGTGCCAGCAGTTCCACAGGGGCACCTAACTATGGCTACACCTTC.

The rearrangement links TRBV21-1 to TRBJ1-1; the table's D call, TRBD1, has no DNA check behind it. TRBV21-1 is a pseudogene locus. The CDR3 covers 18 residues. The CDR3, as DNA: TGTGCCAGCAGCAAAAGATCGGGAGAAGGGACAGGGAACACTGAAGCTTTCTTT. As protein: CASSKRSGEGTGNTEAFF.

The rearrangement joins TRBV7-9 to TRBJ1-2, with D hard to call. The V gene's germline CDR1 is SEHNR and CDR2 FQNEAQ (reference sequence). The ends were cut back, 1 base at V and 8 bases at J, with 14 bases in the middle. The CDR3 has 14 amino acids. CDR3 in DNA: TGTGCCAGCAGCTTAGAGGTCGGGGTATGGGGCTACACCTTC. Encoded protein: CASSLEVGVWGYTF.

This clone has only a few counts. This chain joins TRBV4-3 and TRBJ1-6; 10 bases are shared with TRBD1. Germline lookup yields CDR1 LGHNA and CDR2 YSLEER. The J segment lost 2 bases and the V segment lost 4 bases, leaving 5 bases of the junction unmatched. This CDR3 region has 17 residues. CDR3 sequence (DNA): TGCGCCAGCAGCCGGGGGACAGGGGAGACCTATAATTCACCCCTCCACTTT. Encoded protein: CASSRGTGETYNSPLHF.

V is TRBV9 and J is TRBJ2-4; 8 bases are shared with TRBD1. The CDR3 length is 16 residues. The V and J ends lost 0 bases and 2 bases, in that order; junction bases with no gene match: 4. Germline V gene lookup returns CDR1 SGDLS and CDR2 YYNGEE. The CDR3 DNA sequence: TGTGCCAGCAGCGTAGGACAGGGGATATCCAAAAACATTCAGTACTTC. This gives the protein CASSVGQGISKNIQYF.

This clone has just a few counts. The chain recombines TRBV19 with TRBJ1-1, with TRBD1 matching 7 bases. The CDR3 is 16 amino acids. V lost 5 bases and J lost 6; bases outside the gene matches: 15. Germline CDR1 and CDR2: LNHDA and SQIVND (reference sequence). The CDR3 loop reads CASSAGTVTSRAEAFF. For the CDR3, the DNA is TGTGCCAGTAGTGCCGGGACAGTGACGAGTCGGGCTGAAGCTTTCTTT.

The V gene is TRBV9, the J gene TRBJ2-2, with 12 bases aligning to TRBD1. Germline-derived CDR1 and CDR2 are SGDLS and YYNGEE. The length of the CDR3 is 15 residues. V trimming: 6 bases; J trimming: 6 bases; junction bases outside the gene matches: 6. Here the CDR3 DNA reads TGTGCCAGCAACCCGGGACAGGGGGCCCCCGGGGAGCTGTTTTTT. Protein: CASNPGQGAPGELFF.

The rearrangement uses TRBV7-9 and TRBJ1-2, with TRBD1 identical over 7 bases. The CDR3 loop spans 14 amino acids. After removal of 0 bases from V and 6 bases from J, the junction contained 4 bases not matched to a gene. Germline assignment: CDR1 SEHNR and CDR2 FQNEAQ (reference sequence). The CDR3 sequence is CASSLAVDRNGYTF. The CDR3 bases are TGTGCCAGCAGCTTAGCAGTGGACAGGAATGGCTACACCTTC.

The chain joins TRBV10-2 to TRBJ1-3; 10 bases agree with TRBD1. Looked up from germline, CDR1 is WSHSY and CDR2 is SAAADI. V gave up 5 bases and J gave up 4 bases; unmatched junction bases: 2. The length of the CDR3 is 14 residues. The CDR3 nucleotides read TGCGCCAGCAGTCCGGGACAGGGGGGAAACACCATATATTTT. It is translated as CASSPGQGGNTIYF.

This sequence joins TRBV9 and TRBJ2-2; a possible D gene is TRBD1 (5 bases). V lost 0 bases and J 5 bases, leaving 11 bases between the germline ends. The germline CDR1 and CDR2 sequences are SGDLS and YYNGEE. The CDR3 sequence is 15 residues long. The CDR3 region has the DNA TGTGCCAGCAGCGTAGCATTGGGGCGGACCGGGGAGCTGTTTTTT. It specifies CASSVALGRTGELFF.

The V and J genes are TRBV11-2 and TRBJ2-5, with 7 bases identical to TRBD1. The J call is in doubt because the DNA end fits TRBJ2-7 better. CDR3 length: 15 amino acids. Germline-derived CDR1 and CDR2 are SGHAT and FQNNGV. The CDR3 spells CASSGQVLGAYEQYF. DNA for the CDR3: TGTGCCAGCAGCGGACAGGTCCTGGGGGCCTACGAGCAGTACTTC.

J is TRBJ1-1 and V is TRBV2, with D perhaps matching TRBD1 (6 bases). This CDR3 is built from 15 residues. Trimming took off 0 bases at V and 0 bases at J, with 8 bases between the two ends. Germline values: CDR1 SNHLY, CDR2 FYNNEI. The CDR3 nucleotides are TGTGCCAGCAGTGAAGCGCCAGGGGTGAACACTGAAGCTTTCTTT. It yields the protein CASSEAPGVNTEAFF.

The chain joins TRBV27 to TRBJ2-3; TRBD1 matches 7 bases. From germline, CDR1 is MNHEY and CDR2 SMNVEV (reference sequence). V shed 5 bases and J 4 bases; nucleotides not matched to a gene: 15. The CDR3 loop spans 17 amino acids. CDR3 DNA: TGTGCCAGCAGTATCAAAAGACAGGGTCAGAGGGCAGATACGCAGTATTTT. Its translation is CASSIKRQGQRADTQYF.

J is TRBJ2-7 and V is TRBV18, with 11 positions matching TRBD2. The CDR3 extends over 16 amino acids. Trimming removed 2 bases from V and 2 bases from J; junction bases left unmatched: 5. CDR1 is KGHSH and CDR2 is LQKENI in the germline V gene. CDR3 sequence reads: CASSPSGTSGTYEQYF. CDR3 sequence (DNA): TGTGCCAGCTCACCATCTGGGACTAGCGGAACCTACGAGCAGTACTTC.